This T cell receptor beta chain was found in a study of post-analysis software for immune sequencing data (dated by TCRdb to the mid-2010s). Background on the whole study: Recorded disease courses included relapsing-remitting, secondary progressive and progressive-relapsing multiple sclerosis, with some patients lacking subtype annotation. Patient repertoires were compared against about twelve previously published healthy control repertoires from donors aged roughly 6 to 25 years. A subset of samples was prepared in parallel using single-end sample barcoding, then pooled and co-amplified after Illumina adapter ligation. What the authors observed across the whole study: Normalized Chao1 diversity was significantly lower in multiple sclerosis patients than controls, suggesting substantial peripheral T-cell clonal expansion. The multiple sclerosis patient group was slightly younger than the control group. Several TRBV segments, including TRBV5-6, TRBV5-1 and TRBV20-1, were significantly more frequent in patients than controls. Direct clustering with F measure showed strong co-clustering of samples prepared in the same batch, prompting a batch-effect correction.

The CDR3 runs 17 amino acids, cysteine and phenylalanine included. The entry retains the CDR3 DNA only, 51 bases that are in frame from base 1. CDR1 ENHRY and CDR2 SYGVKD are derived from the germline V gene. Compared with germline, V lacks 2 bases and J lacks 4 bases; bases without a gene match: 9. Worth noting for this clonotype: What this receptor recognizes is not known. Qualities for individual bases were not recorded, and no much larger clone is one base off.

To demonstrate the VDJtools post-analysis software, the study profiled TCR beta repertoires from the peripheral blood of about 13 young patients with multiple sclerosis. Multiple sclerosis patients were children and adolescents aged about 6 to 15 years. Preparation of the library involved PCR. Sequencing took place on an Illumina HiSeq 2500. To reduce PCR and sequencing biases, unique molecular identifiers were built into the TCR beta cDNA libraries. Per 1 to 10 million input T cells, 500,000 or so cDNA molecules were obtained, such that each molecule approximated one T cell. The same protocol used for the earlier healthy control dataset was applied to prepare and sequence the patient libraries. Within a given batch, samples were prepared together, multiplexed and sequenced on the same HiSeq lane. Concerning the study's data processing: Raw barcoded reads were processed with MIGEC, and single-read molecular identifier groups were discarded before consensus assembly and CDR3 extraction. VDJtools was used for post-analysis of the clonotype tables, and diversity was normalized by down-sampling every dataset to the size of the smallest sample. To correct batch-related cross-sample contamination, repertoire overlap clustering matched CDR3 amino acid sequences but not nucleotide sequences. TCRdb passed the public sequencing reads through fastp at Q25 and MiXCR, retaining productive beta sequences. Entries that share a CDR3 protein sequence are merged under the most common genes and DNA. The V and J calls reflect TCRdb's pipeline rather than the authors' work. The sample table records about 820,000 distinct CDR3 sequences; 53% of these occur just once. The ten largest clones take up approximately 4.5% of the sample.

Sequenced material: blood. The TCR originated in a girl aged 5 to 17 with multiple sclerosis. The rearrangement joined TRBV10-3 to TRBJ2-7; TRBD1 matches 12 bases in the middle. The CDR3 protein: CAISERIRDRGPYEQYF. The sequence in DNA is TGTGCCATCAGTGAGAGGATTCGGGACAGGGGGCCTTACGAGCAGTACTTC.